These 10 T cell receptor beta chains share one sample of origin, sequenced in a study of blood T cell repertoires in COVID-19. Profiled with immunoSEQ multiplex PCR; TCRdb holds only in-frame clones, not every one. The sample includes hundreds of thousands of clones, about nine tenths seen only once; the top ten take about 1.7%. Material for sequencing was PBMCs or T cells enriched from blood (not recorded which). Every receptor here comes from a middle-aged man who had recovered from COVID-19.

The V call is TRBV11-2, the J call TRBJ2-4, with D possibly being TRBD2 (6 bases). Germline V gene data show CDR1 as SGHAT and CDR2 as FQNNGV. The CDR3 runs to 16 residues. Trimming left V 4 bases short and J 8 bases short, with 21 bases between. CDR3 DNA: TGTGCCAGCAGCTCCGACACCTTGGAGGGTGCGGACATTCAGTACTTC. It encodes CASSSDTLEGADIQYF.

This chain uses TRBV10-3 with TRBJ2-7; D ambiguous. The CDR3 length is 13 residues. V lost 4 bases, J lost 2 bases, and 9 bases lay in between. Per the germline V gene, CDR1 is ENHRY and CDR2 is SYGVKD. The CDR3 nucleotides read TGTGCCATCAGTGTTAAAAGCGCCTACGAGCAGTACTTC. Residues: CAISVKSAYEQYF.

This clone occurred many times. The rearrangement joins TRBV6-5 to TRBJ1-6; D uncertain. Germline V CDR1 and CDR2: MNHEY, SVGAGI. The CDR3 runs to 13 residues. The CDR3 is CASHPGYNSPLHF. The DNA for the CDR3 is TGTGCGTCCCACCCAGGATATAATTCACCCCTCCACTTT.

With respect to this clone: The junction shows a germline mismatch at one end, possibly a read error. The rearrangement joins TRBV7-3 to TRBJ1-2; D remains unclear. The CDR3 is made up of 15 amino acids. Germline V gene data show CDR1 as SGHTA and CDR2 as FQGTGA. CDR3 bases: TGTGCCAGCAGTTTAACGGGCGACGGTAACTATGGCTACACCTTC. It yields the protein CASSLTGDGNYGYTF.

The gene calls are TRBV5-8 and TRBJ2-1; D may be TRBD2 (5 bases). The germline gives CDR1 SGHTS, CDR2 YDEGEE. Trimming stripped 0 bases from V and 0 bases from J, with 7 bases between. The CDR3 sequence is 15 residues long. CDR3 DNA: TGTGCCAGCAGCTTGGCGGGAACCTCCTACAATGAGCAGTTCTTC. Protein sequence: CASSLAGTSYNEQFF.

This clone has just one count. The chain has TRBV7-3 and TRBJ1-1, with D possibly matching TRBD1 (5 bases). In germline, CDR1 is SGHTA, CDR2 FQGTGA. The CDR3 contains 13 residues. With 5 bases removed from V and 1 base from J, the gap between germline ends came to 8 bases. In nucleotides, the CDR3 is TGTGCCAGCAGCGTCGACAGGAACACTGAAGCTTTCTTT. Translated: CASSVDRNTEAFF.

The chain uses TRBV28 and TRBJ1-5; 9 bases agree with TRBD1. The CDR3 has 15 residues. Per the germline V gene, CDR1 is MDHEN and CDR2 is SYDVKM. After removal of 6 bases from V and 7 bases from J, the junction contained 10 bases not matched to a gene. The CDR3 nucleotides are TGTGCCAGCAGCAGAACAGGGGGCGCAAACCAGCCCCAGCATTTT. Translating gives CASSRTGGANQPQHF.

V and J are TRBV6-5 and TRBJ2-1; D uncertain. The V end was cut by 0 bases, the J end by 7 bases, with 7 bases between. Germline CDR1 reads MNHEY; CDR2 reads SVGAGI. This CDR3 is built from 13 residues. The CDR3 DNA follows: TGTGCCAGCAGTTACTCGGTCGGGAATGAGCAGTTCTTC. This gives the protein CASSYSVGNEQFF.

The chain recombines TRBV11-2 with TRBJ2-7; weak D call: TRBD2 (6 bases). V lost 3 bases to trimming and J lost 2 bases, with 20 bases between them. CDR1 and CDR2 from the germline V gene are SGHAT and FQNNGV. CDR3 length: 17 amino acids. CDR3 sequence (DNA): TGTGCCAGCAGCTTGCAGGAGGGGCCGTCGACTGCCTACGAGCAGTACTTC. Encoded protein: CASSLQEGPSTAYEQYF. The whole variable domain, remainder taken from reference TRBV11-2 and TRBJ2-7, is EAGVAQSPRYKIIEKRQSVAFWCNPISGHATLYWYQQILGQGPKLLIQFQNNGVVDDSQLPKDRFSAERLKGVDSTLKIQPAKLEDSAVYLCASSLQEGPSTAYEQYFGPGTRLTVT.

This chain links TRBV27 with TRBJ2-1; D may be TRBD2 (6 bases). V lost 5 bases and J lost 7, with 18 bases in between. Germline loops: CDR1 MNHEY, CDR2 SMNVEV (reference sequence). The CDR3 extends over 15 amino acids. The CDR3 nucleotides are TGTGCCAGCAGTCCCCGCACGGGGGAGGATAATGAGCAGTTCTTC. The encoded protein is CASSPRTGEDNEQFF.